This T cell receptor (beta chain) was observed in a study of T cell responses to AZD1222 COVID-19 vaccine. Study-wide findings and caveats: Unmutated regions of variants are reportedly targeted by nearly half of spike-specific TCRs. Most donors were white British, females outnumbered males, and clonal diversity was possibly underestimated.

Worth noting for this clone: The antigen remains unidentified.

Method: immunoSEQ multiplex PCR; TCRdb's copy keeps in-frame clones and lacks some. The sample consists of roughly 140,000 clones, more than 75% of them appearing once. Second-dose schedules of about 4 or about 12 weeks were combined. The material sequenced was peripheral blood, taken 28 days after the second AZD1222 dose. This clonotype was sampled from an adult who received the AZD1222 COVID-19 vaccine.

Here the CDR3 DNA reads TGTGCCAGCAGTTACTTTGGGAGGGGAGCCAAAAACATTCAGTACTTC. Encoded protein: CASSYFGRGAKNIQYF. This chain connects TRBV6-2 or TRBV6-3 to TRBJ2-4; TRBD2 matches 7 bases. CDR1 and CDR2 (germline): MNHEY, SVGEGT. The ends lost 1 base at V and 0 bases at J; junction bases unmatched: 3. CDR3 size: 16 residues.